These T cell receptor beta chains were read from a single sample in a study of radiation and T cells in renal cell carcinoma. The assay was immunoSEQ multiplex PCR, and TCRdb's table has in-frame clones only and misses some. The sample consists of some 120,000 clones, approximately 75% of them appearing once. The source material was blood, sampled from a patient whose treatment included radiotherapy and nephrectomy. The receptors come from a woman aged 55-70 years with renal cell carcinoma. Each CDR3 is given with its conserved first and last residue. Each record gives: V gene, CDR3 length, clone size, J gene, D gene, CDR3 protein, CDR3 DNA. D genes are given only for firm matches. Not every row has a clone size; where given, it reads once, few, many or a size class.

TRBV2,12,NA,TRBJ2-7,NA,CASGGPSYEQYF,TGTGCCAGCGGTGGACCCTCCTACGAGCAGTACTTC
TRBV15,17,NA,TRBJ1-1,NA,CATSREAGWPLNTEAFF,TGTGCCACCAGCAGAGAGGCAGGGTGGCCACTGAACACTGAAGCTTTCTTT
TRBV29-1,13,NA,TRBJ1-2,TRBD1,CSAGTAGQGRYTF,TGCAGCGCTGGGACGGCGGGACAGGGTCGCTACACCTTC
TRBV19,14,NA,TRBJ1-1,NA,CASSIDSDRSRAFF,TGTGCCAGTAGTATAGATTCGGACCGATCGCGGGCTTTCTTT
TRBV18,14,NA,TRBJ2-7,NA,CASSTSRAPSEQYF,TGTGCCAGCTCAACAAGCAGGGCCCCGAGCGAGCAGTACTTC
TRBV5-1,15,NA,TRBJ2-2,NA,CASSLLRENTGELFF,TGCGCCAGCAGCTTGTTGCGGGAGAACACCGGGGAGCTGTTTTTT
TRBV7-3,14,NA,TRBJ2-3,TRBD2,CASSLMGGTDTQYF,TGTGCCAGCAGCTTAATGGGGGGGACAGATACGCAGTATTTT
TRBV19,16,NA,TRBJ2-2,TRBD1,CASSIRTGYNTGELFF,TGTGCCAGTAGTATCCGGACAGGGTACAACACCGGGGAGCTGTTTTTT
TRBV20-1,11,NA,TRBJ1-2,NA,CSASNDYGYTF,TGCAGTGCTAGTAACGACTATGGCTACACCTTC
TRBV5-6,16,NA,TRBJ1-5,NA,CASSLAVRPTTTRVHF,TGTGCCAGCAGCTTGGCCGTACGGCCTACCACCACCCGGGTGCATTTT
TRBV10-3,13,NA,TRBJ2-7,TRBD2,CAISGLAGEEQYF,TGTGCCATCAGCGGACTAGCGGGAGAAGAGCAGTACTTC
TRBV11-2,15,NA,TRBJ2-1,TRBD2,CASSLGTSGDNEQFF,TGTGCCAGCAGCCTAGGGACTAGCGGGGACAATGAGCAGTTCTTC
TRBV2,14,medium-sized,TRBJ2-1,TRBD1,CASHRDSSNNEQFF,TGTGCCAGCCACCGGGACAGCTCTAACAATGAGCAGTTCTTC
TRBV30,16,NA,TRBJ1-2,NA,CAWSVEGVKQAYGYTF,TGTGCCTGGAGTGTAGAGGGGGTAAAGCAGGCCTATGGCTACACCTTC
TRBV6-5,14,NA,TRBJ2-2,NA,CASSFTENTGELFF,TGTGCCAGCAGTTTCACAGAGAACACCGGGGAGCTGTTTTTT
TRBV11-2,15,NA,TRBJ1-1,TRBD1,CASSSTGGVNTEAFF,TGTGCCAGCAGCTCGACAGGGGGGGTTAACACTGAAGCTTTCTTT